This T cell receptor beta chain was found in a study of blood T cell repertoires in COVID-19. Study context: There were acute and convalescent COVID-19 samples, and they came from the United States, Italy and Spain. T cells, B-cell-depleted T cells, or PBMCs provided the cDNA or gDNA that served as material.

In the original analysis: From reference gene primer amplification, estimates of nucleated cell counts were derived. Sequencing used immunoSEQ multiplex PCR; TCRdb keeps in-frame clones, though not all of them. That table supplies the V and J calls and clone size; D and trimming were determined from the DNA. The sample lists around 150,000 clones, approximately 87% occurring once. This clonotype was sampled from a woman in her thirties or forties with acute or convalescent COVID-19. Sequencing was carried out using peripheral blood.

As DNA, the CDR3 is TGTGCCAGCAGCTCGAGGGGACAGGGGATAGATAGCAATCAGCCCCAGCATTTT. Protein sequence: CASSSRGQGIDSNQPQHF. V usage is TRBV7-9 and J usage is TRBJ1-5, with 10 nucleotides matching TRBD1. There are 18 residues in the CDR3. Germline V gene sequence: CDR1 SEHNR, CDR2 FQNEAQ (reference sequence). Trimming removed 4 bases from V and 0 bases from J; junction bases left unmatched: 9.